Below are 20 T cell receptor beta chains sequenced from a single sample in a study of T-cell reconstitution after alpha-beta-depleted transplantation in children (dated by TCRdb to the mid-2010s). Library creation used PCR. TCRdb shows the sequencer as Illumina HiSeq 2500. TCR libraries were prepared with molecular barcoding, using unique molecular identifiers to normalize TCRbeta repertoire quantification. TCRdb's own reprocessing of the public reads used fastp at Q25 and MiXCR and kept productive beta chains. One record per CDR3 amino acid sequence lists the most common genes and DNA. Counted in this sample were roughly 170,000 distinct CDR3 sequences; more than 6.5% of them appeared once. Jointly, the top ten make up about 3% of the sample. Source: PBMCs from the stem cell graft donor, taken from the stem cell graft. The receptor set was obtained from a human donor who donated a stem cell graft to a child with Wiskott-Aldrich syndrome.

This clonotype was found many times. V gene TRBV20-1 combines with J gene TRBJ2-1; D is possibly TRBD1 (6 bases). The germline gives CDR1 DFQATT, CDR2 SNEGSKA (reference sequence). With 4 bases removed from V and 3 bases from J, the gap between germline ends came to 13 bases. This CDR3 has 14 amino acids. Written as DNA, the CDR3 is TGCAGTGCTAAATCCAACAGGGTCTACAATGAGCAGTTCTTC. This encodes CSAKSNRVYNEQFF.

Turning to this clonotype: This may arise from a read error, as a much more abundant clone is one base away. This chain connects TRBV7-9 to TRBJ2-1, with D possibly TRBD1 on 5 matching bases. The CDR3 runs 15 residues. Germline CDR1 reads SEHNR; CDR2 reads FQNEAQ (reference sequence). The CDR3 is CASSLAYRSYNDQFF. CDR3 coding DNA: TGTGCCAGCAGCTTAGCATACAGGAGCTACAATGATCAGTTCTTC.

This clonotype was detected ten times or more. This sequence joins TRBV12-3 or TRBV12-4 and TRBJ1-2, with a tentative D call TRBD1 (5 bases). V lost 5 bases and J lost 13, with 23 bases in between. The CDR3 extends over 14 amino acids. The CDR3, as DNA: TGTGCCAGCAGTCACCGGGACTTCCCATTCGAAGTCACCTTC. Its protein product is CASSHRDFPFEVTF.

The chain recombines TRBV2 with TRBJ1-2; D possibly corresponds to TRBD1 (6 bases). The CDR3 totals 14 residues. V dropped 6 bases and J dropped 7 bases, with 18 bases sitting between them. Germline V gene lookup returns CDR1 SNHLY and CDR2 FYNNEI. The CDR3 bases are TGTGCCAGCAGCGGCGACGGGGGGGCCGGTGGCTACACCTTC. The encoded protein is CASSGDGGAGGYTF.

A few counts support this clonotype. This CDR3 is CASSQQGGTDTQYF. CDR3 in DNA: TGTGCCAGCAGCCAACAGGGGGGCACAGATACGCAGTATTTT. V is TRBV12-3 or TRBV12-4 and J is TRBJ2-3; 8 bases are shared with TRBD1. The CDR3 length is 14 residues. V was clipped by 6 bases and J by 1 base; unmatched bases: 3.

This clonotype was recorded many times. The chain combines TRBV4-2 with TRBJ1-6; D might be TRBD1 (5 bases). The CDR3 length is 14 residues. Deletions cut 0 bases from V and 6 bases from J, with 6 bases between. Germline CDR1 reads LGHNA; CDR2 reads YNFKEQ. CDR3 region: CASSQDGTNSPLHF. The CDR3 DNA follows: TGTGCCAGCAGCCAAGATGGGACTAATTCACCCCTCCACTTT.

The gene calls are TRBV11-2 and TRBJ2-7; D is possibly TRBD1 or TRBD2 (5 bases each). Germline lookup yields CDR1 SGHAT and CDR2 FQNNGV. V lost 3 bases and J 4 bases, leaving 31 bases between the germline ends. CDR3 length: 20 amino acids. The CDR3 sequence: CASSLSPTTEFTGRGYEQYF. In DNA, the CDR3 is TGTGCCAGCAGCTTGTCCCCGACGACCGAATTCACAGGTCGGGGTTACGAGCAGTACTTC.

This clonotype appeared many times. The chain couples TRBV12-3 or TRBV12-4 to TRBJ2-2; a possible D gene is TRBD1 (5 bases). V was trimmed by 6 bases and J by 6 bases, leaving 14 bases between them. The CDR3 extends over 14 amino acids. The CDR3 DNA follows: TGTGCCAGCAGCCCACAGGCGGTGGCCGGGGAGCTGTTTTTT. Amino acids: CASSPQAVAGELFF.

Ten or more counts support this clonotype. The genes are TRBV15 and TRBJ2-5; TRBD2 is a possible D gene (6 bases). The CDR3 is 19 amino acids. Germline lookup yields CDR1 LNHNV and CDR2 YYDKDF (reference sequence). Trimming stripped 1 base from V and 0 bases from J, with 21 bases between. The CDR3 DNA follows: TGTGCCACCAGCAGAGGTTGGGGTGGAGGGGACCTGTACCAAGAGACCCAGTACTTC. This translates into CATSRGWGGGDLYQETQYF.

This clonotype was seen repeatedly, ten times or more. The rearrangement joins TRBV29-1 to TRBJ2-1, with 9 bases identical to TRBD2. V was clipped by 7 bases and J by 2 bases; unmatched bases: 15. The CDR3 loop spans 17 amino acids. CDR1 and CDR2 from the germline V gene are SQVTM and ANQGSEA. As DNA, the CDR3 is TGCAGCGCTGGAAGGAAGGCGGGAGGGATTCCCTACAATGAGCAGTTCTTC. Translated: CSAGRKAGGIPYNEQFF.

This clonotype showed up many times. This chain links TRBV5-1 with TRBJ1-1, with D maybe TRBD1 (6 bases). Germline V gene data show CDR1 as SGHRS and CDR2 as YFSETQ. V dropped 2 bases and J dropped 5 bases, with 13 bases sitting between them. The CDR3 is made up of 14 amino acids. CDR3 DNA sequence: TGCGCCAGCAGCTTACAGGGAGCTACGACTGAAGCTTTCTTT. Residues: CASSLQGATTEAFF.

In its sample, this clonotype was seen many times. The chain links TRBV3-1 to TRBJ2-7, with 12 bases that match TRBD2. V lost 10 bases to trimming and J lost 7 bases; unmatched junction nucleotides: 5. The CDR3 contains 12 residues. Germline assignment: CDR1 LGHDT and CDR2 YNNKEL (reference sequence). CDR3 protein: CATMTSGGEQYF. The CDR3 region has the DNA TGTGCCACTATGACTAGCGGGGGAGAGCAGTACTTC.

This chain uses TRBV19 with TRBJ1-3; D not resolved. V was cut by 6 bases and J by 1 base, with 7 bases left in between. CDR1 is LNHDA, CDR2 SQIVND, per germline (reference sequence). The CDR3 extends over 13 amino acids. CDR3 sequence (DNA): TGTGCCAGTAGGGTGTCTTCTGGAAACACCATATATTTT. As protein: CASRVSSGNTIYF.

The V gene is TRBV28, the J gene TRBJ2-3; the D call may be TRBD1 or TRBD2 (6 bases each). V lost 4 bases and J 5 bases, leaving 19 bases between the germline ends. Germline CDR1 is MDHEN and CDR2 is SYDVKM. The CDR3 consists of 16 residues. DNA of the CDR3: TGTGCCAGCAGTTCTGCTATTGGAGGGGGGATAGATACGCAGTATTTT. This codes for CASSSAIGGGIDTQYF. The complete variable domain, with remaining parts taken from reference TRBV28 and TRBJ2-3, reads DVKVTQSSRYLVKRTGEKVFLECVQDMDHENMFWYRQDPGLGLRLIYFSYDVKMKEKGDIPEGYSVSREKKERFSLILESASTNQTSMYLCASSSAIGGGIDTQYFGPGTRLTVL.

The V call is TRBV20-1, the J call TRBJ1-2, with D tentatively TRBD1 (5 bases). The CDR3 loop spans 12 amino acids. V lost 3 bases and J 5 bases, leaving 10 bases between the germline ends. Germline V gives CDR1 DFQATT, CDR2 SNEGSKA (reference sequence). Here the CDR3 DNA reads TGCAGTGCTAGTGTAGGGGAATATGGCTACACCTTC. This sequence encodes CSASVGEYGYTF.

The sample holds many counts of this clonotype. The chain couples TRBV2 to TRBJ2-7; TRBD2 aligns across 14 bases. Losses at the gene ends were 6 bases for V and 5 bases for J; bases not matched to a gene: 6. CDR3 length equals 15 residues. CDR1 is SNHLY, CDR2 FYNNEI, per germline. The CDR3 coding sequence is TGTGCCAGCAGGGGGACTAGCGGGAGAGGAAACGAGCAGTACTTC. Translation: CASRGTSGRGNEQYF.

The V call is TRBV12-3 or TRBV12-4, the J call TRBJ2-6; tentatively, D is TRBD2 (5 bases). CDR3 length: 14 amino acids. The ends were cut back, 7 bases at V and 1 base at J, with 8 bases in the middle. The CDR3 loop reads CASTPGSGANVLTF. The CDR3 DNA sequence: TGTGCCAGCACCCCGGGATCTGGGGCCAACGTCCTGACTTTC.

For this clonotype: A much more abundant neighbour one base away suggests this may be a read error. This chain connects TRBV15 to TRBJ2-1, with 9 bases identical to TRBD2. The J call may be in error: the DNA end matches TRBJ2-7 better. Germline values: CDR1 LNHNV, CDR2 YYDKDF (reference sequence). The CDR3 runs to 16 residues. The CDR3 nucleotides are TGTGCCACCAGCCCCCAGCGGGAGGTTATATACAATGAGCAGTACTTC. Amino acid sequence: CATSPQREVIYNEQYF.

Many counts were recorded for this clonotype. The J gene is TRBJ1-5, the V gene TRBV4-2; a weak D match, TRBD1 (6 bases). V was pared by 0 bases and J by 0 bases, with 12 bases between. This CDR3 is 17 amino acids long. The germline CDR1 and CDR2 sequences are LGHNA and YNFKEQ. CDR3 loop: CASSQERQVYSNQPQHF. The CDR3 DNA is TGTGCCAGCAGCCAAGAAAGACAGGTTTATAGCAATCAGCCCCAGCATTTT.

This clonotype has just a few counts. The V gene is TRBV30, the J gene TRBJ2-3; D is perhaps TRBD2 (5 bases). This CDR3 has 14 amino acids. Per the germline V gene, CDR1 is GTSNPN and CDR2 is SVGIG (reference sequence). Trimming shortened V by 5 bases and J by 6 bases, and 18 bases separated the two germline ends. CDR3 amino acids: CAWSLLSETDTQYF. The CDR3 region has the DNA TGTGCCTGGTCCCTCCTTAGCGAGACTGATACGCAGTATTTT.